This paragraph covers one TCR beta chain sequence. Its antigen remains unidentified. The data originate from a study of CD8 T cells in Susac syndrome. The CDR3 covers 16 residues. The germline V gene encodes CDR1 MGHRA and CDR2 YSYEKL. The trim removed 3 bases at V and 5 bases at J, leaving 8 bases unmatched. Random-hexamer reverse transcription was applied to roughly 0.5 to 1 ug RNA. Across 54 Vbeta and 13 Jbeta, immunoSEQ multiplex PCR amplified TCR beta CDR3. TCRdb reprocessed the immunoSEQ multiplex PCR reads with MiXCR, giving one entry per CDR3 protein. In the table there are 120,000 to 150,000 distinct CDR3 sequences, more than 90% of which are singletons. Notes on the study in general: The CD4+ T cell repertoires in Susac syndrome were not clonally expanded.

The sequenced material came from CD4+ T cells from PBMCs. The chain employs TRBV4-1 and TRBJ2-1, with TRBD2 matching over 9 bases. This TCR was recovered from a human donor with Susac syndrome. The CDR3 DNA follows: TGCGCCAGCAGCCATGGCGGGAGGGGGTCCCACAATGAGCAGTTCTTC. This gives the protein CASSHGGRGSHNEQFF.